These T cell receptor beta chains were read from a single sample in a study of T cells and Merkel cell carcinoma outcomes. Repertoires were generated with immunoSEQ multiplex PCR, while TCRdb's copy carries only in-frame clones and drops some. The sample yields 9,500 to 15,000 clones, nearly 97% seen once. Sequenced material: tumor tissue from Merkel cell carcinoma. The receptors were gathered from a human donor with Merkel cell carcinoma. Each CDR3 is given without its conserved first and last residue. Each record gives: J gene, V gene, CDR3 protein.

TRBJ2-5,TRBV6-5,ASSTRLSVQETQY
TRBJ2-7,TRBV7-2,ASSRLAGVYEQY
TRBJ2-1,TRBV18,ASSPDRENEQF
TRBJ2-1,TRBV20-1,SSKRPF
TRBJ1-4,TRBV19,ASSPRSLEDEKLF
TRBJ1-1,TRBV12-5,ASGTGQGNTEAF
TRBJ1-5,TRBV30,AWSGQGGQPQH
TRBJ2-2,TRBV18,ASSPKPTGGDGTGELF
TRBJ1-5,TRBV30,AWSVQLNQPQH
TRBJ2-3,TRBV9,ASSVGGGRATDTQY
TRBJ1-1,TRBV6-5,ASNRQGGTEAF
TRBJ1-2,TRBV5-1,ASSLAGTGYGYT
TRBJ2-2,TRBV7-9,ASTPWGTANEGELF
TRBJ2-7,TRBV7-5,ANSAGATSYEQY
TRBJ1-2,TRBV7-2,ASSSTGMSGYT
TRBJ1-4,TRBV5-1,ASSPDRGANEKLF
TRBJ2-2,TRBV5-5,ASSPLLTITGELF
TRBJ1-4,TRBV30,ASRGGSTNEKLF